The clone carrying this TCR beta chain was detected many times. This entry belongs to a study of T-cell reconstitution after alpha-beta-depleted transplantation in children. The CDR3 runs to 15 residues. CDR1 is KGHSH, CDR2 LQKENI, per germline. The germline V and J ends were trimmed by 0 bases and 4 bases, with 10 bases remaining between them. Preparing the TCRbeta library involved the use of unique molecular identifiers. MiXCR, run by TCRdb on the PCR reads, gives a single entry per CDR3 protein. The sample carries about 400,000 distinct CDR3 sequences, 10% to 15% recorded once. This receptor was taken from a human donor who donated a stem cell graft to a child with Fanconi anemia. The rearrangement uses TRBV18 and TRBJ1-5; D might be TRBD1 (5 bases). The sequencing used PBMCs, collected from the stem cell graft. CDR3 nucleotides: TGTGCCAGCTCACCACCGTACGGGACTAATCAGCCCCAGCATTTT. Protein sequence: CASSPPYGTNQPQHF.